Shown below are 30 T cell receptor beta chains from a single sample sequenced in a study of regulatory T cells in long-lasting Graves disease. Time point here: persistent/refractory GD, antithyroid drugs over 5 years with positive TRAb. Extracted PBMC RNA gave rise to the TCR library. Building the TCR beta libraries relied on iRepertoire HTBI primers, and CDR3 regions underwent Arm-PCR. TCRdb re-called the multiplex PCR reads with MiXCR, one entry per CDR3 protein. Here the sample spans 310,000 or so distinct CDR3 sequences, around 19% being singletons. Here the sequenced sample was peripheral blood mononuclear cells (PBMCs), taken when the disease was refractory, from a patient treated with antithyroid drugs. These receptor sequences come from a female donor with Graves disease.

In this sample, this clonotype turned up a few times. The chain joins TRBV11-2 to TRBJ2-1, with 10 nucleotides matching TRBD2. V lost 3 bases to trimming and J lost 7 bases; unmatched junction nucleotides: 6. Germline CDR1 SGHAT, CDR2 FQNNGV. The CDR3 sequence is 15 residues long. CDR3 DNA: TGTGCCAGCAGCTTCAATAGCGGGAGGAGGAATGAGCAGTTCTTC. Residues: CASSFNSGRRNEQFF.

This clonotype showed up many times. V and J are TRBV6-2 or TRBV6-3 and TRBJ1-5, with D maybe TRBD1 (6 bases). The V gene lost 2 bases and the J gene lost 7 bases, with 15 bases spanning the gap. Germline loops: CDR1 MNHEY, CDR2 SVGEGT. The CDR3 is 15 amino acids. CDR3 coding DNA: TGTGCCAGCAGTTACGGCAGGGGCACGGGACAGCCCCAGCATTTT. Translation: CASSYGRGTGQPQHF.

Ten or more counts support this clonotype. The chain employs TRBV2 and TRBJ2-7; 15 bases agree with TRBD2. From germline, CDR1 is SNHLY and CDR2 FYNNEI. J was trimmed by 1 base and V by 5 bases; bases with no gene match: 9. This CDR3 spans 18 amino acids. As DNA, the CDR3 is TGTGCCAGCAGTTGGTCCGGGACTAGCGGGGGGAATTCCTACGAGCAGTACTTC. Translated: CASSWSGTSGGNSYEQYF.

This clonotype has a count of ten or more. The CDR3 sequence: CALQTRTRNSPLHF. The CDR3 coding sequence is TGTGCCCTACAGACACGGACGCGGAATTCACCCCTCCACTTT. The rearrangement joins TRBV30 to TRBJ1-6; the D is unclear. The CDR3 runs to 14 residues. The V end lost 8 bases, the J end lost 7 bases, and 18 bases lay between the germline ends. Germline V lookup: CDR1 GTSNPN, CDR2 SVGIG (reference sequence). Variable domain in full (rest from reference TRBV30 and TRBJ1-6): SQTIHQWPATLVQPVGSPLSLECTVEGTSNPNLYWYRQAAGRGLQLLFYSVGIGQISSEVPQNLSASRPQDRQFILSSKKLLLSDSGFYLCALQTRTRNSPLHFGNGTRLTVT.

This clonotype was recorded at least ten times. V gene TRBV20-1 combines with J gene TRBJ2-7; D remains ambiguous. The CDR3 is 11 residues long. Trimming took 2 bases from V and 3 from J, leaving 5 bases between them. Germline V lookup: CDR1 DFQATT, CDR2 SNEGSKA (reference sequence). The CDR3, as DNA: TGCAGTGCTAGAATCCGCTACGAGCAGTACTTC. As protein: CSARIRYEQYF.

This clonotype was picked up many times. CDR3 sequence: CASSLTSGEETQYF. The DNA of the CDR3 is TGTGCCAGCAGCTTGACTAGCGGGGAAGAGACCCAGTACTTC. The chain links TRBV7-2 to TRBJ2-5; 11 positions match TRBD2. The CDR3 covers 14 residues. V lost 3 bases to trimming and J lost 3 bases; unmatched junction nucleotides: 0. From germline, CDR1 is SGHTA and CDR2 FQGNSA.

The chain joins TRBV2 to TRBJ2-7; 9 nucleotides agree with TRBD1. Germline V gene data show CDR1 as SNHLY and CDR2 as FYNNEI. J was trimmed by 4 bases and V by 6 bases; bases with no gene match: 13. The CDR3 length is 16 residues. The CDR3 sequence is CASRLQSGQGLYEQYF. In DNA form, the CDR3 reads TGTGCCAGCAGATTACAATCCGGACAGGGGTTATACGAGCAGTACTTC. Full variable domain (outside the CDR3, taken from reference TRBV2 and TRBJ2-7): EPEVTQTPSHQVTQMGQEVILRCVPISNHLYFYWYRQILGQKVEFLVSFYNNEISEKSEIFDDQFSVERPDGSNFTLKIRSTKLEDSAMYFCASRLQSGQGLYEQYFGPGTRLTVT.

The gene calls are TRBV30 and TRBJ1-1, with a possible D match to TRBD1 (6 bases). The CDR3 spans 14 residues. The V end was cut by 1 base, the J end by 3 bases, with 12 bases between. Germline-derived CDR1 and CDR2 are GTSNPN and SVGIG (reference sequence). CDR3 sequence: CAWSGRGGYTEAFF. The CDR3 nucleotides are TGTGCCTGGAGTGGGAGGGGGGGGTACACTGAAGCTTTCTTT.

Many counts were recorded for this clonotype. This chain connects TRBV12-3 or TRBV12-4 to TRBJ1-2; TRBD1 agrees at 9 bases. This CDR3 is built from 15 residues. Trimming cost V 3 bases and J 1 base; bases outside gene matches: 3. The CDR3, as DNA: TGTGCCAGCAGTTTTGGGACAGGGATTAACTATGGCTACACCTTC. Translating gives CASSFGTGINYGYTF.

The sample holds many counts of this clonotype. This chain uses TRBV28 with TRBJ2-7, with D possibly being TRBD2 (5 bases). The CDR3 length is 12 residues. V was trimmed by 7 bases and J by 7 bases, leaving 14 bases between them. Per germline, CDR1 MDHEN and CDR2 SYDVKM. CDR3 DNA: TGTGCCAGCACTAGGCCCTCGGGGGAGCAGTACTTC. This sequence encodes CASTRPSGEQYF.

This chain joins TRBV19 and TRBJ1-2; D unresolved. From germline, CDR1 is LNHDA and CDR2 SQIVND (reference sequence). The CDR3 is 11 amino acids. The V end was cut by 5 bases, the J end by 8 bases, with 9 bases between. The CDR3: CASSSIGGYTF. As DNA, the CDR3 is TGTGCCAGTAGTTCAATAGGCGGCTACACCTTC.

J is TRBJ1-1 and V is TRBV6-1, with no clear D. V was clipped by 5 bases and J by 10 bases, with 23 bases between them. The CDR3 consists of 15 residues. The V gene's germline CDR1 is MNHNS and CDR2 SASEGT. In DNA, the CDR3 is TGTGCCAGCAGTACCTCCGGACGCCGTACAGTTGGAGCTTTCTTT. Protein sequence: CASSTSGRRTVGAFF.

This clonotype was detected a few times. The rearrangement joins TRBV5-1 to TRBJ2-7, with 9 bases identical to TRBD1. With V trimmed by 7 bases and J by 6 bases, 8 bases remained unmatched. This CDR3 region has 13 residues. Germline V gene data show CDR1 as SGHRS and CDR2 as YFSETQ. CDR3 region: CASSPGQGFEQYF. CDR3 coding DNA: TGCGCCAGCTCTCCGGGACAGGGTTTCGAGCAGTACTTC.

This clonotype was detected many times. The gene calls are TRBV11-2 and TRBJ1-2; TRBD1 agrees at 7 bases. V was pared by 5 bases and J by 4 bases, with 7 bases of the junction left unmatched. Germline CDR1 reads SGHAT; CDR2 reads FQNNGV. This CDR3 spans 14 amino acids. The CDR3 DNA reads TGTGCCAGCAGCCAGGACAGGACATCCTATGGCTACACCTTC. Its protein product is CASSQDRTSYGYTF.

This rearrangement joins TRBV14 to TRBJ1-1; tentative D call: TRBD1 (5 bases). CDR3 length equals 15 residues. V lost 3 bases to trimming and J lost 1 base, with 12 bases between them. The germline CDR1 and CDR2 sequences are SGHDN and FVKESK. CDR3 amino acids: CASSQQPGGNTEAFF. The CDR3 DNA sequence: TGTGCCAGCAGCCAGCAGCCGGGGGGGAACACTGAAGCTTTCTTT.

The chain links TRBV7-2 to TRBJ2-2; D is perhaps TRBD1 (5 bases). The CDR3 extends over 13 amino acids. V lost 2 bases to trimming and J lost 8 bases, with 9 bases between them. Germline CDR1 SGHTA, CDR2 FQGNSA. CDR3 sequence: CASSLTWTGELFF. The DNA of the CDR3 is TGTGCCAGCAGCTTAACATGGACAGGGGAGCTGTTTTTT.

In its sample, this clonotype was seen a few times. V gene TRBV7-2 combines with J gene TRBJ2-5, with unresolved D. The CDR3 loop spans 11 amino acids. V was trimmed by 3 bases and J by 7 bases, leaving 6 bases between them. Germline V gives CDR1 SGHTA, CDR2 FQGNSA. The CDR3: CASSLMGTQYF. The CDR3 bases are TGTGCCAGCAGCTTGATGGGGACCCAGTACTTC.

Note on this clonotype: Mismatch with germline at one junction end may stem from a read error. CDR3 protein: CAISESQTLRSF. DNA for the CDR3: TGTGCCATCAGTGAGTCACAAACCCTGAGGTCCTTC. V gene TRBV10-3 combines with J gene TRBJ2-7, with D hard to call. The CDR3 has 12 amino acids. Germline V CDR1 and CDR2: ENHRY, SYGVKD.

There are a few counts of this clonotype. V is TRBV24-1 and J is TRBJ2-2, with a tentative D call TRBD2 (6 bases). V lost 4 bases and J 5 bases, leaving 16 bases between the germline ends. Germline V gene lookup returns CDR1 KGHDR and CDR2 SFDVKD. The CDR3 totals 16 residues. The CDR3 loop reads CATSDAGGARTGELFF. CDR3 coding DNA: TGTGCCACCAGTGACGCAGGAGGGGCGCGAACCGGGGAGCTGTTTTTT.

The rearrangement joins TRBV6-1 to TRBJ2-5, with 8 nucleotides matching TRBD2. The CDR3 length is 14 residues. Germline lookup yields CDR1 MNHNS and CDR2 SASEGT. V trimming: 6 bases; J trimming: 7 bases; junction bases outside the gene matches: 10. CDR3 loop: CASRLAGTSGTQYF. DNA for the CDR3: TGTGCCAGCAGGCTAGCCGGGACTAGTGGGACCCAGTACTTC.

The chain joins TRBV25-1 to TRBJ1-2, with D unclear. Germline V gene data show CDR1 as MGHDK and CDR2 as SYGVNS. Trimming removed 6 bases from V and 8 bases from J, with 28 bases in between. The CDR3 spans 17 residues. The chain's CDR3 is CASRGREGRSPARGYTF. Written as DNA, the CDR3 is TGTGCCAGCAGGGGGAGAGAGGGCAGGAGTCCGGCTAGGGGCTACACCTTC.

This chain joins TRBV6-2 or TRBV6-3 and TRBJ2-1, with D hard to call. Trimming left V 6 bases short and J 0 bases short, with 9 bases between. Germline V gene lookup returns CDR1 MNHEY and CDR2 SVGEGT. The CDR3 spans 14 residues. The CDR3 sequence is CASSHVNSYNEQFF. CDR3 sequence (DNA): TGTGCCAGCAGCCATGTGAACTCCTACAATGAGCAGTTCTTC.

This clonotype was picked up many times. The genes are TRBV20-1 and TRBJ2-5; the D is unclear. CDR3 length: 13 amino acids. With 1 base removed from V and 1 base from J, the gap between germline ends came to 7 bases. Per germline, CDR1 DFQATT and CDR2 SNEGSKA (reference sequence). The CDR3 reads CSARVPVQETQYF. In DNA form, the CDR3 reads TGCAGTGCTAGAGTACCAGTCCAAGAGACCCAGTACTTC.

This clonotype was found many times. Here the CDR3 reads CATSDRGRGYGYTF. Written as DNA, the CDR3 is TGTGCCACCAGCGACAGGGGGCGAGGCTATGGCTACACCTTC. The chain recombines TRBV24-1 with TRBJ1-2, with 10 bases aligning to TRBD1. The CDR3 contains 14 residues. Germline CDR1 is KGHDR and CDR2 is SFDVKD. The trim removed 7 bases at V and 4 bases at J, leaving 5 bases unmatched.

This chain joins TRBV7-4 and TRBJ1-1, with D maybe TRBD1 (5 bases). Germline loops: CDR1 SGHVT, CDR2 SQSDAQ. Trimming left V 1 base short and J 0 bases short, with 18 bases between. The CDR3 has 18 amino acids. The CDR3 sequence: CASSLEPGGGIMNTEAFF. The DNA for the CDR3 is TGTGCCAGCAGCTTAGAGCCCGGGGGGGGGATTATGAACACTGAAGCTTTCTTT.

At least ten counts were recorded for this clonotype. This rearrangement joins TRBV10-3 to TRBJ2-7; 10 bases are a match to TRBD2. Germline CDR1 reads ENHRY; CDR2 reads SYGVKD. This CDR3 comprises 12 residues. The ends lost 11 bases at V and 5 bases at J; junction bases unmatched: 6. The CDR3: CAVGTSVHEQYF. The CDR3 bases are TGTGCCGTTGGGACTAGCGTCCACGAGCAGTACTTC.

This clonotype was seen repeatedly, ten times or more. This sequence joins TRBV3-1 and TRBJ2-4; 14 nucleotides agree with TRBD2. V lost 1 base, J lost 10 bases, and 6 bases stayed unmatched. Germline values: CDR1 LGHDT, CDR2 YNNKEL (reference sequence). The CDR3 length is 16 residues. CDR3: CASSQGGTSGGSIQYF. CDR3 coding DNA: TGTGCCAGCAGCCAAGGGGGGACTAGCGGGGGCTCAATTCAGTACTTC.

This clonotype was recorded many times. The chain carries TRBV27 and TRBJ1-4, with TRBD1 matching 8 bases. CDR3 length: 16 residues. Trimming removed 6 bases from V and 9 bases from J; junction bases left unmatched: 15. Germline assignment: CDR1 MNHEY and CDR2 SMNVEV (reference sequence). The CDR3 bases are TGTGCCAGCAGGACCGAAATGCGGACAGGGAATCAAAAACTGTTTTTT. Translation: CASRTEMRTGNQKLFF. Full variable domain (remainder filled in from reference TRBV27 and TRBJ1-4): EAQVTQNPRYLITVTGKKLTVTCSQNMNHEYMSWYRQDPGLGLRQIYYSMNVEVTDKGDVPEGYKVSRKEKRNFPLILESPSPNQTSLYFCASRTEMRTGNQKLFFGSGTQLSVL.

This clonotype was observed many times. This CDR3 reads CASSGTANYGYTF. CDR3 bases: TGTGCCAGCAGCGGGACAGCCAACTATGGCTACACCTTC. The chain links TRBV12-3 or TRBV12-4 to TRBJ1-2; 7 nucleotides align to TRBD1. The CDR3 contains 13 residues. The V segment lost 6 bases and the J segment 2 bases; nucleotides outside the gene matches: 3.

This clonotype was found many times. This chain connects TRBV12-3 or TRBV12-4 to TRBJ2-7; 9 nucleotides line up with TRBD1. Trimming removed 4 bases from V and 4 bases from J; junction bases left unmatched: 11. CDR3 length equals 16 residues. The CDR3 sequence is CASSWEQGAGAYEQYF. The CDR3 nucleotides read TGTGCCAGCAGTTGGGAACAGGGGGCAGGCGCGTACGAGCAGTACTTC.